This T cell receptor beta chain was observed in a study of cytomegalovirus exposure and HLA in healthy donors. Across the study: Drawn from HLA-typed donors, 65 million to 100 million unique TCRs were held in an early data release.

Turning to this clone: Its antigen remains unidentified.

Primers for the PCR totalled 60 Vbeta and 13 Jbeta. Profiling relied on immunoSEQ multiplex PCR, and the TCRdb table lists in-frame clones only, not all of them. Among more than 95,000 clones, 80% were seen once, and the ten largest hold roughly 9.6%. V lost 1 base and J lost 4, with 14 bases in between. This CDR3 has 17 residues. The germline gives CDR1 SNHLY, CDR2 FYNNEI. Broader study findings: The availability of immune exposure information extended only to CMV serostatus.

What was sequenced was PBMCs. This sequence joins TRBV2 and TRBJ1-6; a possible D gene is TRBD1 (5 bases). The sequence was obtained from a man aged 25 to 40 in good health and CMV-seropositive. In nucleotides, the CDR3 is TGTGCCAGCAGTGAAGGGGTATTAGGGGCTTATAATTCACCCCTCCACTTT. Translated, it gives CASSEGVLGAYNSPLHF.